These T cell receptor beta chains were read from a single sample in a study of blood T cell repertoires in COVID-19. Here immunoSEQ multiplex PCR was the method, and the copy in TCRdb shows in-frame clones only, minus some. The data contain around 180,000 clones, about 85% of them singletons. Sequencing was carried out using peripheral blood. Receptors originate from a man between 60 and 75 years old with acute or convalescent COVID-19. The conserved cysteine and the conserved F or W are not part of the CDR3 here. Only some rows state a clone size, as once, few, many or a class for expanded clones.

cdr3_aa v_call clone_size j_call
ASSPGLAGTKNIQY TRBV4-2 . TRBJ2-4
ASSWPTDTQY TRBV5-1 . TRBJ2-3
ASSDRDFGNYGYT TRBV6-1 . TRBJ1-2
ATSETGQNYGYT TRBV24-1 few TRBJ1-2
ASRTGDQPQH TRBV27 . TRBJ1-5
ASSHGLAGYQETQY TRBV7-3 . TRBJ2-5
ASSYSGGASKGYT TRBV23-1 once TRBJ1-2
ASSQRGLANYNEQF TRBV3-1/TRBV3-2 . TRBJ2-1
ASSQTRTSYNEQF TRBV4-3 . TRBJ2-1
ATSETVQETQY TRBV24-1 . TRBJ2-5
ASSIWANEQF TRBV12-3/TRBV12-4 . TRBJ2-1
ATSRDVAVSNQPQH TRBV15 . TRBJ1-5
ASSQVQGTEAF TRBV3-1/TRBV3-2 . TRBJ1-1
ASSLLGMNTEAF TRBV28 few TRBJ1-1
ASSYAGTYEQY TRBV6-6 . TRBJ2-7
ASSLAGRHTDTQY TRBV7-3 . TRBJ2-3
ASSTNGGTYNEQF TRBV19 . TRBJ2-1
ASSESTLGGEKLF TRBV10-2 . TRBJ1-4
ATVYSTANNYGYT TRBV28 . TRBJ1-2
ASGLIETGELF TRBV12-5 . TRBJ2-2
ASSLDSGATEAF TRBV27 . TRBJ1-1
SFDRGIRTGELF TRBV29-1 . TRBJ2-2
ASSYGGKQPQH TRBV6-5 . TRBJ1-5
ASSLVAGTGNSWGVVEQF TRBV19 . TRBJ2-1
AISESSGPSEQF TRBV10-3 . TRBJ2-1
ASRLGAADTQY TRBV2 once TRBJ2-3
ASSPFNSKEQF TRBV5-4 . TRBJ2-1
ASSTPTGRAF TRBV6-6 . TRBJ1-1
AWSRYQDGYT TRBV30 . TRBJ1-2
ASSLGTTYNSPLH TRBV5-6 . TRBJ1-6
ASSPPKGGSEAF TRBV18 . TRBJ1-1
ASSLNSFTEAF TRBV7-2 . TRBJ1-1
ASSYPDRPGNTIY TRBV19 . TRBJ1-3
ASSQDLRLPSYEQY TRBV3-1/TRBV3-2 . TRBJ2-7
AWSVSRVMNTEAF TRBV30 . TRBJ1-1
ASSPTFFGQGVSYNSPLH TRBV3-1/TRBV3-2 . TRBJ1-6
ASSRDRDTEAF TRBV7-7 . TRBJ1-1
ASSPLTGDAGELF TRBV18 once TRBJ2-2
ASSTDRPQGGYT TRBV5-1 few TRBJ1-2
ASSEAGLATNEQF TRBV6-1 . TRBJ2-1
ASSEGGGNQPQH TRBV6-1 . TRBJ1-5
ATSDLGQGVGGYT TRBV24-1 few TRBJ1-2
ASSPPTGLGNTEAF TRBV18 . TRBJ1-1
ASSQDWRGGYGYT TRBV3-1/TRBV3-2 . TRBJ1-2
ASSQVSGRRTSGIQGNEQF TRBV3-1/TRBV3-2 . TRBJ2-1